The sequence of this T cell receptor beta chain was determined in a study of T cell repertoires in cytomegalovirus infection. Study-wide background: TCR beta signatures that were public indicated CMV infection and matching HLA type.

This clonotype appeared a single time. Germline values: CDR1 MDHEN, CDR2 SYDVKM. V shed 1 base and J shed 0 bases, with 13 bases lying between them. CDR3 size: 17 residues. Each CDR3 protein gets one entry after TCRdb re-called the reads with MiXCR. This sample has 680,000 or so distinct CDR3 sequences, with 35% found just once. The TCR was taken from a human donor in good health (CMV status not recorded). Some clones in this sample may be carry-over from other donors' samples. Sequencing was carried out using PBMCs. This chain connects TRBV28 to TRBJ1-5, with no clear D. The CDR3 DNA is TGTGCCAGCAGTTTATTTATCCGGACGAGTAGCAATCAGCCCCAGCATTTT. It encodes CASSLFIRTSSNQPQHF.